These 25 T cell receptor beta chains originate from one sample sequenced in a study of blood T cell repertoires in COVID-19. Repertoires were generated with immunoSEQ multiplex PCR, while TCRdb's copy carries only in-frame clones and drops some. The sample has roughly 130,000 clones, around 87% seen once. The specimen was peripheral blood. The receptors were sampled from a woman aged 55-75 years with acute or convalescent COVID-19.

This clone was counted a few times. The CDR3 loop is CASKMEGRNEQFF. In nucleotides, the CDR3 is TGTGCCAGTAAAATGGAGGGCCGCAATGAGCAGTTCTTC. The V gene is TRBV19, the J gene TRBJ2-1; TRBD2 is a possible D gene (6 bases). The CDR3 runs 13 residues. Trimming took 7 bases from V and 6 from J, leaving 13 bases between them. The germline CDR1 and CDR2 sequences are LNHDA and SQIVND (reference sequence).

The rearrangement uses TRBV19 and TRBJ1-1, with 9 nucleotides matching TRBD1. Trimming cost V 3 bases and J 6 bases; bases outside gene matches: 2. This CDR3 has 13 residues. The germline V gene encodes CDR1 LNHDA and CDR2 SQIVND (reference sequence). The CDR3 DNA reads TGTGCCAGTAGTATGGACAGGGGCGCTGAAGCTTTCTTT. It yields the protein CASSMDRGAEAFF.

The chain combines TRBV7-9 with TRBJ1-2; no definite D call. CDR1 and CDR2 (germline): SEHNR, FQNEAQ (reference sequence). The CDR3 totals 15 residues. V was clipped by 1 base and J by 4 bases, with 13 bases between them. CDR3 residues: CASSLGALRAYGYTF. CDR3 DNA sequence: TGTGCCAGCAGCTTAGGTGCTTTAAGAGCCTATGGCTACACCTTC.

The chain is built from TRBV7-9 and TRBJ1-1; the D is unclear. Germline values: CDR1 SEHNR, CDR2 FQNEAQ (reference sequence). The V and J ends lost 2 bases and 2 bases respectively, with 15 bases between them. The CDR3 runs 16 residues. The CDR3 loop reads CASSLTLGGRNTEAFF. The CDR3 region has the DNA TGTGCCAGCAGCTTAACCCTAGGAGGGCGTAACACTGAAGCTTTCTTT.

The J gene is TRBJ1-1, the V gene TRBV5-4, with D maybe TRBD1 (5 bases). The CDR3 runs to 13 residues. Germline V gene data show CDR1 as SGHNT and CDR2 as YYREEE (reference sequence). Deletions cut 3 bases from V and 5 bases from J, with 11 bases between. Written as DNA, the CDR3 is TGTGCCAGCAGCTACATACCAGGGACTGAAGCTTTCTTT. Translation: CASSYIPGTEAFF.

V is TRBV12-3 or TRBV12-4 and J is TRBJ2-1; D not resolved. The CDR3 length is 12 residues. Trimming cost V 6 bases and J 10 bases, with 13 bases left between them. The CDR3 sequence is CASRTPPREQFF. For the CDR3, the DNA is TGTGCCAGCAGAACACCCCCTAGGGAGCAGTTCTTC.

The chain links TRBV24-1 to TRBJ2-1; TRBD2 agrees at 12 bases. J lost 4 bases, V lost 3 bases, and 6 bases had no gene match. The CDR3 is made up of 17 amino acids. CDR1 is KGHDR, CDR2 SFDVKD, per germline. The CDR3 sequence is CATSDQGLAGRYNEQFF. CDR3 bases: TGTGCCACCAGTGATCAAGGACTAGCGGGACGGTACAATGAGCAGTTCTTC.

V is TRBV4-1 and J is TRBJ2-5; 7 bases align to TRBD1. V shed 2 bases and J 1 base; nucleotides not matched to a gene: 10. Germline values: CDR1 MGHRA, CDR2 YSYEKL. The CDR3 runs to 17 residues. CDR3 in amino acids: CASSQTPLTGLQETQYF. CDR3 nucleotide sequence: TGCGCCAGCAGCCAAACCCCATTGACAGGGCTCCAAGAGACCCAGTACTTC.

In this sample, this clone turned up many times. The V call is TRBV19, the J call TRBJ2-1; D unresolved. This CDR3 is 12 amino acids long. Germline CDR1 is LNHDA and CDR2 is SQIVND (reference sequence). Trimming cost V 7 bases and J 6 bases, with 10 bases left between them. The CDR3 reads CASISGFNEQFF. CDR3 nucleotides: TGTGCCAGTATTAGTGGTTTCAATGAGCAGTTCTTC.

V and J are TRBV19 and TRBJ1-2; 7 positions match TRBD1. Per the germline V gene, CDR1 is LNHDA and CDR2 is SQIVND (reference sequence). The CDR3 length is 14 residues. After removal of 7 bases from V and 2 bases from J, the junction contained 7 bases not matched to a gene. The chain's CDR3 is CASKRGQSNYGYTF. In DNA, the CDR3 is TGTGCCAGTAAGAGGGGACAGTCGAACTATGGCTACACCTTC.

The rearrangement joins TRBV5-4 to TRBJ2-1; possible D gene TRBD1, 7 bases. The germline V and J ends were trimmed by 4 bases and 2 bases, with 16 bases remaining between them. This CDR3 contains 16 residues. Germline assignment: CDR1 SGHNT and CDR2 YYREEE (reference sequence). The CDR3 nucleotides are TGTGCCAGCAGCCGACCCCAGGGGGGCGCCTACAATGAGCAGTTCTTC. Its protein is CASSRPQGGAYNEQFF.

The rearrangement uses TRBV7-3 and TRBJ2-7, with D perhaps matching TRBD2 (6 bases). V lost 8 bases and J 7 bases, leaving 21 bases between the germline ends. Germline CDR1 reads SGHTA; CDR2 reads FQGTGA. The CDR3 totals 14 residues. In DNA form, the CDR3 reads TGTGCCAGCTGTATACCGGGACTCCTAGAGGAGCAGTACGTC. Protein: CASCIPGLLEEQYV.

This rearrangement joins TRBV12-5 to TRBJ1-6; D might be TRBD1 (6 bases). The germline V gene has CDR1 LGHNT and CDR2 FRNRAP. The CDR3 totals 14 residues. V lost 1 base, J lost 7 bases, and 8 bases lay in between. This CDR3 reads CASGLGQENSPLHF. In DNA, the CDR3 is TGTGCTAGTGGTTTGGGACAGGAAAATTCACCCCTCCACTTT.

This chain uses TRBV5-1 with TRBJ1-3; D unclear. The germline V and J ends were trimmed by 0 bases and 0 bases, with 7 bases remaining between them. CDR1 SGHRS and CDR2 YFSETQ come from the germline V gene. This CDR3 region has 15 residues. The CDR3: CASSLGHLSGNTIYF. The CDR3 DNA sequence: TGCGCCAGCAGCTTGGGGCACCTCTCTGGAAACACCATATATTTT.

This chain joins TRBV18 and TRBJ1-1; D remains unclear. The CDR3 runs to 16 residues. Germline CDR1 reads KGHSH; CDR2 reads LQKENI. Trimming shortened V by 1 base and J by 5 bases, and 17 bases separated the two germline ends. The CDR3 nucleotides read TGTGCCAGCTCACCACTGTTCTCCCCCGGGGTGACTGAAGCTTTCTTT. The encoded protein is CASSPLFSPGVTEAFF.

The chain joins TRBV28 to TRBJ2-1, with 8 bases that match TRBD2. Germline trimming cut 4 bases from V and 8 bases from J; bases unmatched to any gene: 7. Germline CDR1 is MDHEN and CDR2 is SYDVKM. The CDR3 runs 14 residues. Here the CDR3 reads CASSSGGPLHEQFF. In DNA form, the CDR3 reads TGTGCCAGCAGTTCGGGAGGGCCTCTCCATGAGCAGTTCTTC.

This chain joins TRBV10-3 and TRBJ1-2; no firm D call. V lost 8 bases and J lost 2, with 12 bases in between. This CDR3 contains 13 residues. The V gene's germline CDR1 is ENHRY and CDR2 SYGVKD. CDR3 sequence: CAIGNTGNYGYTF. In DNA form, the CDR3 reads TGTGCCATCGGCAACACGGGGAACTATGGCTACACCTTC.

This clone was detected only a few times. Here the CDR3 reads CASSYTPWEKLFF. CDR3 coding DNA: TGTGCCAGCAGTTACACTCCCTGGGAAAAACTGTTTTTT. The chain employs TRBV6-5 and TRBJ1-4, with D unresolved. Germline V CDR1 and CDR2: MNHEY, SVGAGI. The V end lost 2 bases, the J end lost 8 bases, and 9 bases lay between the germline ends. This CDR3 is 13 amino acids long.

The chain joins TRBV15 to TRBJ2-7; the D gene is possibly TRBD1 (5 bases). CDR1 is LNHNV and CDR2 is YYDKDF in the germline V gene (reference sequence). The CDR3 spans 18 residues. The ends were cut back, 4 bases at V and 0 bases at J, with 22 bases in the middle. CDR3 amino acids: CATSTGRQGRVRSYEQYF. The DNA of the CDR3 is TGTGCCACCAGCACCGGGCGGCAGGGTAGAGTGCGCTCCTACGAGCAGTACTTC.

The rearrangement uses TRBV11-2 and TRBJ2-3; TRBD2 might be the D (6 bases). This CDR3 spans 15 amino acids. V was shortened by 1 base and J by 5 bases, with 13 bases between the two germline ends. CDR1 is SGHAT, CDR2 FQNNGV, per germline. CDR3 region: CASSLGGPGGDTQYF. The CDR3 DNA sequence: TGTGCCAGCAGCTTAGGAGGCCCCGGGGGAGATACGCAGTATTTT.

The V and J genes are TRBV27 and TRBJ2-7; D is ambiguous. The CDR3 covers 14 residues. Germline V gives CDR1 MNHEY, CDR2 SMNVEV (reference sequence). Trimming stripped 7 bases from V and 0 bases from J, with 13 bases between. CDR3: CASTPMAGSYEQYF. The DNA of the CDR3 is TGTGCCAGCACTCCGATGGCAGGCTCCTACGAGCAGTACTTC.

This chain connects TRBV7-2 to TRBJ2-1; 9 bases are shared with TRBD1. V gave up 7 bases and J gave up 9 bases; unmatched junction bases: 13. Per germline, CDR1 SGHTA and CDR2 FQGNSA. The CDR3 covers 15 residues. As DNA, the CDR3 is TGTGCCAGCACCCTCCTCGGACAGGGGAGGAGTGAGCAGTTCTTC. The encoded protein is CASTLLGQGRSEQFF.

V and J are TRBV5-3 and TRBJ2-7, with 13 nucleotides matching TRBD2. TRBV5-3 is an open reading frame, and its role is uncertain. The CDR3 consists of 20 residues. The J segment lost 4 bases and the V segment lost 5 bases, leaving 21 bases of the junction unmatched. CDR3 amino acids: CARRSGLAGIPWPRAYEQYV. DNA of the CDR3: TGTGCCAGAAGGTCGGGACTAGCGGGGATCCCGTGGCCCCGGGCATACGAGCAGTACGTC.

This clone was detected a few times. V usage is TRBV4-2 and J usage is TRBJ2-1; TRBD2 agrees at 7 bases. Germline lookup yields CDR1 LGHNA and CDR2 YNFKEQ. The CDR3 spans 16 residues. With 2 bases clipped from V and 0 bases from J, the junction kept 4 bases outside the gene matches. This CDR3 is CASSQRGGSSYNEQFF. CDR3 DNA sequence: TGTGCCAGCAGCCAAAGAGGCGGGAGCTCCTACAATGAGCAGTTCTTC.

The CDR3 region is CASSEALPGNYGYTF. For the CDR3, the DNA is TGTGCCAGCAGTGAAGCGCTCCCAGGCAACTATGGCTACACCTTC. This chain joins TRBV6-1 and TRBJ1-2; D not resolved. This CDR3 has 15 amino acids. The germline CDR1 and CDR2 sequences are MNHNS and SASEGT. Trimming removed 0 bases from V and 2 bases from J, with 10 bases in between.